The 5 T cell receptor beta chains below were found in one sample sequenced in a study of T-cell reconstitution after alpha-beta-depleted transplantation in children. Construction of the TCRbeta library involved unique molecular identifiers. From the PCR reads, TCRdb called clonotypes with MiXCR, one entry per CDR3 protein. Of hundreds of thousands of distinct CDR3 sequences in the sample, roughly 33% were seen once. The starting material was PBMCs from the stem cell graft donor, obtained from the stem cell graft. The receptors stem from a human donor who donated a stem cell graft to a child with aplastic anemia.

The rearrangement uses TRBV7-8 and TRBJ2-7, with 7 bases that match TRBD1. J gave up 4 bases and V 4 bases, and 7 bases lay outside the gene matches. This CDR3 region has 14 residues. Germline V CDR1 and CDR2: SGHVS, FQNEAQ. DNA for the CDR3: TGTGCCAGCAGCTCCAGACAGGGTGGGTACGAGCAGTACTTC. Translated, it gives CASSSRQGGYEQYF.

The rearrangement links TRBV12-3 or TRBV12-4 to TRBJ2-1, with D maybe TRBD1 (5 bases). V lost 3 bases and J lost 2, with 14 bases in between. The CDR3 loop spans 16 amino acids. This chain's CDR3 is CASSFLGQGTYNEQFF. CDR3 sequence (DNA): TGTGCCAGCAGTTTTCTTGGCCAGGGAACCTACAATGAGCAGTTCTTC.

The chain couples TRBV3-1 to TRBJ2-1, with D hard to call. Germline values: CDR1 LGHDT, CDR2 YNNKEL (reference sequence). The ends were cut back, 1 base at V and 9 bases at J, with 7 bases in the middle. The CDR3 has 12 residues. CDR3 bases: TGTGCCAGCAGCCAAGTGGGCCTTGAGCAGTTCTTC. This codes for CASSQVGLEQFF.

The gene calls are TRBV6-1 and TRBJ1-1, with 10 bases matching TRBD1. V trimming: 7 bases; J trimming: 3 bases; junction bases outside the gene matches: 8. Germline V CDR1 and CDR2: MNHNS, SASEGT. CDR3 size: 15 residues. The CDR3 sequence is CASNGQGEVDTEAFF. The CDR3 nucleotides read TGTGCCAGCAACGGACAGGGGGAGGTGGACACTGAAGCTTTCTTT.

The V gene is TRBV7-2, the J gene TRBJ2-2; D unclear. This CDR3 spans 14 amino acids. Germline assignment: CDR1 SGHTA and CDR2 FQGNSA. Deletions cut 3 bases from V and 4 bases from J, with 9 bases between. The CDR3 loop reads CASSFRQSTGELFF. The CDR3 DNA follows: TGTGCCAGCAGCTTTAGACAAAGCACCGGGGAGCTGTTTTTT.